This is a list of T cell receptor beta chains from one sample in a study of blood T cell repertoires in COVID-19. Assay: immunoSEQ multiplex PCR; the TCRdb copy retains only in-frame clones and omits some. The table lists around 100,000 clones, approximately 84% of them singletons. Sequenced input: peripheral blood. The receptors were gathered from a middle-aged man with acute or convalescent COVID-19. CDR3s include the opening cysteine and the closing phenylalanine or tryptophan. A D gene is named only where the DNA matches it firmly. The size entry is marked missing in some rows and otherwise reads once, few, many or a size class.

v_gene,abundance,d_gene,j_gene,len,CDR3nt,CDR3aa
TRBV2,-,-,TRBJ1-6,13,TGTGCCAGCGGCGGGAGTTATAATTCACCCCTCCACTTT,CASGGSYNSPLHF
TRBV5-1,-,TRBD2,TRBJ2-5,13,TGCGCCAGCAGACTAGCGGCACAAGAGACCCAGTACTTC,CASRLAAQETQYF
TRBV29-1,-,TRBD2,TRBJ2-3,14,TGCAGCGTTGATTCACGGTCGGGAGGAGATACGCAGTATTTT,CSVDSRSGGDTQYF
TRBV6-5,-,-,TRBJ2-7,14,TGTGCCAGCAGTTACCGGAGGAGCTCCTACGAGCAGTACTTC,CASSYRRSSYEQYF
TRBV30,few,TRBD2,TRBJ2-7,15,TGTGCCTGCTCCCTTTCCATGCGGGAGTCCTCCGAGCAGTACTTC,CACSLSMRESSEQYF
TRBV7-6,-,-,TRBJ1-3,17,TGTGCCAGCAGCTTAGCGGGGGGAGCCGGGCGAGGAAACACCATATATTTT,CASSLAGGAGRGNTIYF
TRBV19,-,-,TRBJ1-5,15,TGTGCCAGTAGTATTTACCCGGGAGGCGGTCAGCCCCAGCATTTT,CASSIYPGGGQPQHF
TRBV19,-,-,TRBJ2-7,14,TGTGCCAGACCGCCGGGACACCTAATCTACGAGCAGTACTTC,CARPPGHLIYEQYF
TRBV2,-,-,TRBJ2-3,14,TGTGCCAGCAGGCCGGTCCCGGGGACAGATACGCAGTATTTT,CASRPVPGTDTQYF
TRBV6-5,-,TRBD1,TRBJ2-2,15,TGTGCCAGCAGTCTCGGGACAGGAGATACCGGGGAGCTGTTTTTT,CASSLGTGDTGELFF